This T cell receptor (beta chain) was retrieved from a study of Ad26.COV2.S vaccination and SARS-CoV-2 variants. Whole-study context: In the COV1001 trial, the donor was in the Ad26.COV2.S arm. Whole-study findings and limits: Recipients given vaccine exceeded placebo recipients in spike-specific TCR breadth. The study found similar non-spike TCR breadth in vaccine and placebo recipients.

CDR3 length equals 18 residues. Treatment: approximately 18 received Ad26.COV2.S at low or high dose, single or two shots; roughly 5 received placebo; per-sample allocation not given. Each sample was drawn 63 days after the first injection (of vaccine or placebo). An Ad26 vector that expressed Wuhan-strain SARS-CoV-2 spike constituted the vaccine. Regarding this clone: Its cognate antigen is unknown.

The assay was immunoSEQ multiplex PCR, and TCRdb's table has in-frame clones only and misses some. The top ten clones hold roughly 3% of a sample with approximately 250,000 clones, around nine tenths of them seen once. The chain joins TRBV7-5 to TRBJ1-5; TRBD1 reflects the table's D call only, with no check against the DNA. TRBV7-5 is designated a pseudogene. The sample was peripheral blood, taken in a trial of Ad26.COV2.S vaccine versus placebo. This receptor was identified in a person between 18 and 65 years old who received the Ad26.COV2.S COVID-19 vaccine or a placebo. The CDR3 DNA reads as TGTGCCAGAAGCTTAATAGGGGGAAGGATTCTAAGCAATCAGCCCCAGCATTTT. Translated, it gives CARSLIGGRILSNQPQHF.